The following is a T cell receptor (beta chain) sequence with its context. At least ten counts were recorded for this clone. Its antigen is currently not known. Per-base qualities were not stored, and no clone one base away is much larger. Library generation was performed with PCR. The listed sequencing device is Illumina HiSeq 4000. The TCR beta-chain CDR3 region of each patient was profiled by high-throughput sequencing. From the authors' description of their analysis: A classifier to discriminate distant-metastatic papillary thyroid cancer patients was built from CDR3 differences across clinicopathological groups. The Shannon index was used to measure repertoire diversity, and the Morisita-Horn index was used to measure how similar tumor and blood repertoires were. TCRdb redid the processing of the public reads, applying fastp at Q25 and MiXCR, and retained in-frame beta chains. These V and J calls are TCRdb output, not the study's own analysis. This sample holds approximately 28,000 clones; roughly 19% were observed only once. Clones ranked in the top ten supply around a fifth of the sample.

The data belong to a study of metastatic and nonmetastatic thyroid tumors (dated by TCRdb to the early 2020s). For the study in its entirety: Repertoires were compared across peripheral blood and tumor or nodule tissue samples from malignant and benign thyroid patients. The investigation overall reported the following: In both blood and tumor samples, malignant tumors were reported to have significantly higher TCR beta diversity than benign nodules.

V is shortened by 8 bases, J by 2 bases, and the region joining them spans 10 bases. The germline V gene encodes CDR1 LNHDA and CDR2 SQIVND (reference sequence). The cysteine opens and the phenylalanine closes a CDR3 of 12 amino acids. Of all the DNA, just the CDR3 is kept, 36 bases in frame from base 1. None of the patients had been given any treatment before thyroid surgery. Patient clinical samples collected from about 2011 to 2018 were retrospectively analysed using T-cell receptor beta sequencing. The rearrangement combines TRBV19 with TRBJ2-7; the D gene may be TRBD1 or TRBD2, since each aligns over 5 bases. The TCR comes from a female donor with papillary thyroid cancer or a benign thyroid nodule (not recorded which). Some clones in this sample may be carry-over from other donors' samples. The material sequenced was blood. The CDR3 region reads CASGDRAYEQYF. The sequence in DNA is TGTGCCAGTGGGGACCGAGCCTACGAGCAGTACTTC.